This T cell receptor beta chain emerged from a study of T cells in Graves' hyperthyroidism and ophthalmopathy (dated by TCRdb to between 2018 and 2021). Concerning the study at large: Peripheral blood samples were taken at initial diagnosis, before any treatment was given. TCR V-J signatures able to tell the groups apart were searched for in a discovery cohort of 95 to 100 patients, of whom around 42 had Graves' ophthalmopathy and around 56 had stable Graves' hyperthyroidism. Prospective prediction of ophthalmopathy was tested in an independent validation cohort of under 20 hyperthyroidism patients and approximately 17 patients who later progressed to ophthalmopathy. The roughly 100 discovery patients were randomly divided into training and test sets at a 7:3 ratio. The study also compared thyroid tissue and blood T-cell repertoires from 6 or 7 Graves' hyperthyroidism patients. After sampling, hyperthyroidism patients received methimazole starting at 30 mg daily, and ophthalmopathy patients received high-dose intravenous methylprednisolone. According to the paper, TCR Vbeta CDR3 sequencing was carried out on over 130 peripheral blood samples, which came from about 45 ophthalmopathy, 70 to 80 hyperthyroidism and roughly 17 progressor patients.

The TCR beta CDR3 regions were amplified from the RNA transcripts. For the first round of RT-PCR on the TCR CDR3, the HTBI primer set was used together with the Qiagen OneStep RT-PCR kit. Libraries were constructed in a second round of multiplex PCR, after which size selection and purification were carried out. Libraries were sequenced paired-end with 100 bp reads on an Illumina HiSeq2000. On the authors' methods: SOAPnuke was used to process the raw data, throwing out any read that contained adapters or uncalled bases, had a mean Phred below 15, or lacked an exact constant-primer or identifier match. COPE v1.2.5 was used to merge the high-quality paired reads, and each unique nucleotide sequence was defined as a clonotype. Clonotypes were aligned to IMGT TRBV, TRBD and TRBJ reference segments using MiTCR v1.1. Analysis was restricted to V-J combinations with a frequency above 0.0001, which covered roughly 99% of repertoires. The TCS score was defined as F50 (clonal expansion) divided by E x V (chaos), with BLOSUM62-based TCRdist calculated between CDR3 peptides within each V-J. Welch's t-statistics and random forest reduced roughly 500 V-J features to 10 to 15, which were used in a naive Bayes classifier (R e1071). TCRdb's own reprocessing of the public reads used fastp at Q25 and MiXCR and kept productive beta chains. Each CDR3 protein gets just one entry, which takes the most common genes and DNA from the rows behind it. TCRdb's processing, not the authors' own work, is the source of the V and J calls. The sample table records about 360,000 distinct CDR3 sequences; less than 15% of these occur just once. Less than 10% of the sample is held by the ten biggest clonotypes.

CDR1 and CDR2, looked up from the germline V gene, are MNHNS and SASEGT. Taken from cysteine to phenylalanine, the CDR3 has 13 residues. Only the CDR3 region is kept as DNA, spanning 39 bases read in frame from base 1. Trimming at the junction amounts to 10 bases on V and 3 bases on J, and the germline ends lie 13 bases apart. Broader findings and caveats from the paper: Most expanded thyroid clonotypes (frequency above 0.001) were also found in blood, which suggests that blood repertoires may mirror thyroid immune responses. A 13 V-J signature model separated ophthalmopathy from stable hyperthyroidism, with approximately 86% sensitivity and approximately 81% specificity in cross-validation and 80%/75% in testing. During validation, the model predicted progression to ophthalmopathy a median of around 6 months ahead of onset, with almost 71% sensitivity and roughly 72% specificity. Sample size was not statistically predetermined, and investigators were not blinded to group allocation.

Graves' hyperthyroidism was defined as stable when no progression to ophthalmopathy occurred over 18 months of follow-up. The hyperthyroidism patients were between 18 and 65 years old and newly diagnosed, with a disease duration of less than 2 months. Any patient with an uncontrolled infection, another autoimmune disease, pregnancy or lactation was excluded. Clinical symptoms, serum thyroxine and TRAb, thyroid ultrasound, and orbital computed tomography formed the basis for the diagnoses. PBMCs were isolated from more than 9 ml of fresh peripheral blood by Ficoll-Paque density gradient centrifugation. Total RNA was extracted using Trizol reagent, and RNA quality was assessed on an Agilent 2100 Bioanalyzer. A word on this clonotype: Which antigen it targets is not known. There are no base qualities to consult, and no much larger clone falls within one base.

Sequences were obtained from blood. The V and J genes are TRBV6-1 and TRBJ1-5; no confident D gene assignment can be made. The clonotype originates from a woman younger than 35 with Graves' hyperthyroidism. Here is the DNA: TGTGCCATTAGCAGGTTACCCAATCAGCCCCAGCATTTT. This sequence encodes CAISRLPNQPQHF.